These 4 T cell receptor beta chains originate from one sample sequenced in a study of cytomegalovirus exposure and HLA in healthy donors. 13 Jbeta primers and 60 Vbeta primers were used for the PCR. Sequencing used immunoSEQ multiplex PCR; TCRdb keeps in-frame clones, though not all of them. The data show about 200,000 clones, approximately 82% seen once. The sequenced material came from PBMCs. The receptor set was obtained from a man aged 35-49 years in good health and CMV-seropositive.

The CDR3 protein is CASSVSIQGRAFF. CDR3 DNA sequence: TGTGCCAGCAGTGTTTCAATACAGGGCCGAGCTTTCTTT. The chain couples TRBV6-4 to TRBJ1-1, with D perhaps matching TRBD1 (6 bases). The CDR3 consists of 13 residues. V lost 4 bases and J lost 10, with 16 bases in between. From germline, CDR1 is MRHNA and CDR2 SNTAGT.

The V and J genes are TRBV27 and TRBJ2-7; a weak D match, TRBD2 (6 bases). Per germline, CDR1 MNHEY and CDR2 SMNVEV (reference sequence). V was clipped by 10 bases and J by 2 bases, with 18 bases between them. This CDR3 region has 14 residues. This CDR3 reads CATRGWLGAYEQYF. CDR3 nucleotides: TGTGCCACCCGGGGGTGGTTAGGCGCCTACGAGCAGTACTTC.

The V and J genes are TRBV29-1 and TRBJ2-7; weak D call: TRBD1 (7 bases). The CDR3 spans 14 residues. The germline V and J ends were trimmed by 3 bases and 3 bases, with 15 bases remaining between them. The germline gives CDR1 SQVTM, CDR2 ANQGSEA. CDR3 residues: CSVEGQGGIYEQYF. As DNA, the CDR3 is TGCAGCGTTGAGGGTCAGGGGGGAATCTACGAGCAGTACTTC.

The chain links TRBV14 to TRBJ2-3; TRBD2 matches 10 bases. CDR1 and CDR2 (germline): SGHDN, FVKESK. Trimming cost V 1 base and J 2 bases; bases outside gene matches: 6. CDR3 size: 17 residues. This CDR3 is CASSQVRTSGNTDTQYF. DNA for the CDR3: TGTGCCAGCAGCCAAGTGCGGACTAGCGGAAACACAGATACGCAGTATTTT.